What follows are 20 T cell receptor beta chains derived from one specimen sequenced in a study of regulatory T cells in long-lasting Graves disease. Arm-PCR with iRepertoire HTBI primers amplified the CDR3 regions for these TCR beta libraries. TCRdb called the multiplex PCR reads again in MiXCR, with one record for every CDR3 protein. Of roughly 350,000 distinct CDR3 sequences in the sample, 16% were seen once. Time point indicated: newly diagnosed GD, antithyroid drugs for less than 3 months. RNA extracted from PBMCs served as the sequencing template. The same specimen was also included in a second study, on T cells in Graves' hyperthyroidism and ophthalmopathy.

The specimen was peripheral blood mononuclear cells (PBMCs), collected at new diagnosis, from a patient treated with antithyroid drugs. Receptors were obtained from a man aged 40-50 years with Graves disease.

The rearrangement uses TRBV19 and TRBJ2-1; the match to TRBD2 covers 11 bases. The junction had 8 bases not matched to a gene; V was cut back by 3 bases and J by 4 bases. CDR1 LNHDA and CDR2 SQIVND come from the germline V gene (reference sequence). This CDR3 has 17 residues. In nucleotides, the CDR3 is TGTGCCAGTAGTATTACCATTACTAGCGGGGGATACAATGAGCAGTTCTTC. Its translation is CASSITITSGGYNEQFF.

Turning to this clonotype: A far larger clone is one nucleotide away, so this likely arose from a read error. This chain uses TRBV28 with TRBJ2-7; D perhaps matches TRBD2 (6 bases). The DNA end is a closer match to TRBJ2-5, so the J assignment may be wrong. The CDR3 has 17 amino acids. Germline loops: CDR1 MDHEN, CDR2 SYDVKM. CDR3 coding DNA: TGTGCCAGCAGTCCCAGCGGGTTCCCAACCCCCCAAGAGACCCAGTACTTC. Its translation: CASSPSGFPTPQETQYF.

In this sample, this clonotype turned up many times. This chain connects TRBV2 to TRBJ1-6; D is ambiguous. V was cut by 7 bases and J by 8 bases, with 9 bases left in between. CDR1 is SNHLY and CDR2 is FYNNEI in the germline V gene. This CDR3 region has 12 residues. CDR3 sequence (DNA): TGTGCCAGCAAAAGCTTTGATTCACCCCTCCACTTT. Translation gives CASKSFDSPLHF.

This clonotype was recorded at least ten times. This sequence joins TRBV12-3 or TRBV12-4 and TRBJ1-5; tentative D call: TRBD1 (5 bases). The CDR3 runs 15 residues. Trimming pared 0 bases from V and 7 bases from J, leaving 13 bases between. CDR3 sequence reads: CASSLATGGEQPQHF. CDR3 DNA: TGTGCCAGCAGTTTAGCGACCGGAGGGGAGCAGCCCCAGCATTTT.

The genes are TRBV9 and TRBJ2-2; no definite D call. The CDR3 totals 14 residues. The germline CDR1 and CDR2 sequences are SGDLS and YYNGEE. Trimming pared 5 bases from V and 1 base from J, leaving 9 bases between. CDR3 amino acids: CASSFNLNTGELFF. Written as DNA, the CDR3 is TGTGCCAGCAGTTTTAACCTGAACACCGGGGAGCTGTTTTTT.

This clonotype was counted at least ten times. The V gene is TRBV28, the J gene TRBJ1-5, with 9 bases lining up with TRBD1. With V trimmed by 5 bases and J by 0 bases, 14 bases remained unmatched. From germline, CDR1 is MDHEN and CDR2 SYDVKM. There are 19 residues in the CDR3. CDR3 sequence: CASSTFSGTGSLSNQPQHF. The DNA for the CDR3 is TGTGCCAGCAGTACCTTCTCCGGGACAGGGAGCCTTAGCAATCAGCCCCAGCATTTT.

This clonotype was counted ten times or more. The chain links TRBV5-4 to TRBJ1-1; D is undetermined. V was shortened by 4 bases and J by 2 bases, with 6 bases between the two germline ends. Looked up from germline, CDR1 is SGHNT and CDR2 is YYREEE (reference sequence). The CDR3 sequence is 12 residues long. The DNA for the CDR3 is TGTGCCAGCAGCATGTACAACACTGAAGCTTTCTTT. This sequence encodes CASSMYNTEAFF.

In this sample, this clonotype turned up many times. This chain links TRBV6-1 with TRBJ2-7, with TRBD1 as a possible D gene (6 bases). Germline CDR1 MNHNS, CDR2 SASEGT. V lost 6 bases to trimming and J lost 3 bases, with 18 bases between them. This CDR3 spans 15 amino acids. The CDR3 sequence: CASSLSQGEFYEQYF. Written as DNA, the CDR3 is TGTGCCAGCAGCCTCTCACAGGGTGAATTCTACGAGCAGTACTTC.

The chain carries TRBV27 and TRBJ2-7; unclear D gene. CDR3 size: 15 residues. Germline V gene lookup returns CDR1 MNHEY and CDR2 SMNVEV (reference sequence). V lost 1 base, J lost 0 bases, and 10 bases lay in between. CDR3 sequence reads: CASSLYGPTSYEQYF. The CDR3 nucleotides are TGTGCCAGCAGTTTATATGGGCCGACCTCCTACGAGCAGTACTTC.

This clonotype was recorded many times. The chain uses TRBV2 and TRBJ2-2, with 7 bases that match TRBD1. CDR1 SNHLY and CDR2 FYNNEI come from the germline V gene. This CDR3 contains 15 residues. With 6 bases clipped from V and 6 bases from J, the junction kept 10 bases outside the gene matches. In nucleotides, the CDR3 is TGTGCCAGCAGGAGACAGGGAACGATCTCCGGGGAGCTGTTTTTT. It specifies CASRRQGTISGELFF.

V usage is TRBV20-1 and J usage is TRBJ2-4; the D is unclear. The J call may be in error: the DNA end matches TRBJ2-1 better. The CDR3 is made up of 13 amino acids. Germline CDR1 DFQATT, CDR2 SNEGSKA (reference sequence). This chain's CDR3 is CSATRNRAGEQFF. The CDR3, as DNA: TGCAGTGCTACCCGAAACCGAGCCGGTGAGCAGTTCTTC.

This clonotype was seen a handful of times. The chain links TRBV28 to TRBJ2-7, with 8 bases matching TRBD2. The CDR3 spans 13 residues. With 3 bases clipped from V and 6 bases from J, the junction kept 4 bases outside the gene matches. Germline V gives CDR1 MDHEN, CDR2 SYDVKM. CDR3 in amino acids: CASSLAGGSEQYF. For the CDR3, the DNA is TGTGCCAGCAGTTTGGCGGGGGGCTCCGAGCAGTACTTC.

This clonotype appeared a few times. The rearrangement joins TRBV11-2 to TRBJ1-3; D may be TRBD1 (5 bases). The germline gives CDR1 SGHAT, CDR2 FQNNGV. The length of the CDR3 is 16 residues. V was cut by 2 bases and J by 0 bases, with 11 bases left in between. The CDR3: CASSLNRDGSGNTIYF. CDR3 coding DNA: TGTGCCAGCAGCTTAAACCGGGACGGCTCTGGAAACACCATATATTTT.

This clonotype was seen many times. The rearrangement uses TRBV30 and TRBJ2-1; D might be TRBD1 or TRBD2, each matching 6 bases. Germline CDR1 GTSNPN, CDR2 SVGIG (reference sequence). Trimming left V 1 base short and J 4 bases short, with 11 bases between. The CDR3 spans 14 residues. CDR3 sequence reads: CAWSGWGAYNEQFF. The CDR3 bases are TGTGCCTGGAGTGGGTGGGGGGCTTACAATGAGCAGTTCTTC.

In this sample, this clonotype turned up many times. The genes are TRBV7-3 and TRBJ2-2; 10 bases map to TRBD1. The germline V gene has CDR1 SGHTA and CDR2 FQGTGA. The CDR3 is 15 amino acids. V gave up 6 bases and J gave up 4 bases; unmatched junction bases: 5. In nucleotides, the CDR3 is TGTGCCAGCAGTCCAAGGACAGGGGGCACCGGGGAGCTGTTTTTT. Residues: CASSPRTGGTGELFF.

The genes are TRBV6-1 and TRBJ2-7; TRBD2 agrees at 8 bases. The J segment lost 2 bases and the V segment lost 9 bases, leaving 9 bases of the junction unmatched. From germline, CDR1 is MNHNS and CDR2 SASEGT. There are 14 residues in the CDR3. In nucleotides, the CDR3 is TGTGCCAGTGATTGGCGGGGGGTCGCCTACGAGCAGTACTTC. This translates into CASDWRGVAYEQYF.

Only a few counts were recorded for this clonotype. Since a much larger clone is just one base distant, this may be a read error. The V call is TRBV28, the J call TRBJ2-1; 9 nucleotides align to TRBD2. In germline, CDR1 is MDHEN, CDR2 SYDVKM. With 6 bases clipped from V and 3 bases from J, the junction kept 9 bases outside the gene matches. The CDR3 has 16 amino acids. DNA of the CDR3: TGTGCCAGCAGCAGCGCTGGGCGGGGGGGCTACAATGAGCAGTTCTTC. Amino acids: CASSSAGRGGYNEQFF.

This clonotype has at least ten counts. The rearrangement links TRBV24-1 to TRBJ2-3, with D possibly being TRBD2 (6 bases). From germline, CDR1 is KGHDR and CDR2 SFDVKD. Trimming stripped 6 bases from V and 2 bases from J, with 8 bases between. This CDR3 contains 13 residues. The CDR3 here is CATSREYTDTQYF. In DNA, the CDR3 is TGTGCCACCAGTCGGGAGTACACAGATACGCAGTATTTT.

This clonotype was recorded many times. The gene calls are TRBV7-2 and TRBJ1-4, with TRBD1 as a possible D gene (5 bases). Trimming took off 1 base at V and 10 bases at J, with 16 bases between the two ends. This CDR3 contains 15 residues. The V gene's germline CDR1 is SGHTA and CDR2 FQGNSA. The CDR3 here is CASSLVGQGEGKLFF. CDR3 DNA sequence: TGTGCCAGCAGCTTAGTCGGACAAGGGGAGGGAAAACTGTTTTTT.

This clonotype came up a few times. The rearrangement joins TRBV25-1 to TRBJ2-7; 7 positions match TRBD1. The J segment lost 0 bases and the V segment lost 7 bases, leaving 12 bases of the junction unmatched. The germline V gene has CDR1 MGHDK and CDR2 SYGVNS. This CDR3 region has 16 residues. The CDR3 coding sequence is TGTGCCAGCAATCCAGGGACAGCCCCTAGCTCCTACGAGCAGTACTTC. It codes for CASNPGTAPSSYEQYF.